This TCR beta chain was identified during a study of blood T cell repertoires in COVID-19. For the study at large: Some COVID-19 samples were acute and others convalescent; all came from the United States, Italy and Spain.

The length of the CDR3 is 12 residues. Germline CDR1 and CDR2: MNHEY and SVGEGT. V lost 5 bases and J 4 bases, leaving 9 bases between the germline ends. Per the original methods: Estimates of nucleated cell counts were drawn from the amplification of reference gene primers. Using immunoSEQ multiplex PCR, the repertoire was profiled, and TCRdb retains in-frame clones only, with some absent. V, J and clone size are those of that table, while D and trimming were read from the DNA. The repertoire has about 71,000 clones, 90% of them found once; the top ten carry under 6.5%. This TCR derives from a woman aged 18-29 years with acute or convalescent COVID-19. The rearrangement joins TRBV6-2 or TRBV6-3 to TRBJ2-7; D possibly corresponds to TRBD2 (5 bases). The sequenced sample was peripheral blood. The CDR3 DNA sequence: TGTGCCAGCAGTGAGGAGGTTTACGAGCAGTACTTC. Translated: CASSEEVYEQYF.